Shown below are 2 T cell receptor beta chains from a single sample sequenced in a study of spatial heterogeneity in lung cancer. The time point denotes: sample taken at primary tumor resection. Study-wide results and limits: One measure, the expanded intratumoral alpha and beta TCR count, tracked tumor mutation counts.

TCRdb re-analysed the 5' RACE reads in MiXCR, keeping a single row per CDR3 protein. Of roughly 3,000 distinct CDR3 sequences in the sample, around 15% were seen once. These TCRs' antigens remain unknown. The sample was lung tumor tissue, taken at surgery. These receptors were collected from a male donor with early-stage non-small cell lung cancer.

The rearrangement joins TRBV24-1 to TRBJ2-1; 8 positions match TRBD2. CDR1 is KGHDR and CDR2 is SFDVKD in the germline V gene. Trimming took 5 bases from V and 10 from J; bases not matched to a gene: 6. There are 13 residues in the CDR3. Written as DNA, the CDR3 is TGTGCCACCAGTGGACGCAGCGGGAGCGAGCAGTTCTTC. Translating gives CATSGRSGSEQFF.

This clonotype is medium-sized by share. The chain is built from TRBV5-1 and TRBJ2-5; D may correspond to TRBD1 or TRBD2 (5 bases each). The V end was cut by 3 bases, the J end by 4 bases, with 13 bases between. Germline-derived CDR1 and CDR2 are SGHRS and YFSETQ. The CDR3 contains 14 residues. The CDR3 loop is CASSSDGGLETQYF. The CDR3, as DNA: TGCGCCAGCAGCTCCGATGGGGGTTTAGAGACCCAGTACTTC.